Listed below are T cell receptor beta chains from one sample, sequenced in a study of blood T cell repertoires in COVID-19. Profiled with immunoSEQ multiplex PCR; TCRdb holds only in-frame clones, not every one. Of more than 25,000 clones in the sample, roughly 87% were seen once. The source material was peripheral blood. The receptors derive from a man in his 70s with active or convalescent COVID-19. CDR3s include the opening cysteine and the closing phenylalanine or tryptophan. A D gene is named only where the DNA matches it firmly. Not all rows give a size; the values are once, few, many and, for expanded clones, a class.

CASSGQANTEAFF	TGTGCCAGCAGTGGACAGGCGAACACTGAAGCTTTCTTT	.	TRBJ1-1	TRBV2	.
CATSRDRGNIQYF	TGTGCCACCAGCAGAGATCGAGGAAACATTCAGTACTTC	.	TRBJ2-4	TRBV15	.
CASSLLPGFTEAFF	TGTGCCAGCAGCCTCCTCCCAGGGTTTACTGAAGCTTTCTTT	.	TRBJ1-1	TRBV7-2	.
CASSLTGGNTEAFF	TGTGCCAGCAGCCTCACCGGGGGGAACACTGAAGCTTTCTTT	once	TRBJ1-1	TRBV7-8	.
CASSYRTGELFF	TGTGCCAGCAGTTACCGCACCGGGGAGCTGTTTTTT	.	TRBJ2-2	TRBV6-5	.
CASSVDRGNTEAFF	TGTGCCAGCAGCGTGGACAGGGGGAACACTGAAGCTTTCTTT	once	TRBJ1-1	TRBV2	TRBD1
CASSVQENTEAFF	TGTGCCAGCAGCGTGCAGGAGAACACTGAAGCTTTCTTT	.	TRBJ1-1	TRBV7-3	.
CAWARSMNTEAFF	TGTGCCTGGGCTCGGTCGATGAACACTGAAGCTTTCTTT	few	TRBJ1-1	TRBV30	.
CASRPGTAGGHKPQHF	TGTGCCAGCAGACCCGGGACAGCAGGGGGCCATAAGCCCCAGCATTTT	.	TRBJ1-5	TRBV28	TRBD1
CASAFGGSAYEQYF	TGCGCCAGTGCCTTTGGGGGGAGCGCCTACGAGCAGTACTTC	.	TRBJ2-7	TRBV5-1	.
CASSLGLAGATGGETQYF	TGCGCCAGCAGCCTCGGACTAGCGGGAGCTACGGGTGGGGAGACCCAGTACTTC	once	TRBJ2-5	TRBV5-1	TRBD2
CASSLKVLTSGNYF	TGTGCCAGCAGCTTGAAGGTATTGACTAGCGGGAATTATTTT	.	TRBJ2-3	TRBV5-6	TRBD2
CASSVEGVYNEQFF	TGTGCCAGCAGCGTTGAGGGGGTCTACAATGAGCAGTTCTTC	once	TRBJ2-1	TRBV9	.
CASGTGDSYNEQFF	TGCGCCAGCGGGACAGGGGACTCCTACAATGAGCAGTTCTTC	.	TRBJ2-1	TRBV4-1	TRBD1
CASSLAAAGRMNEKLFF	TGTGCCAGCAGCTTAGCGGCGGCAGGGCGTATGAATGAAAAACTGTTTTTT	few	TRBJ1-4	TRBV7-6	.
CASSRTGDLHNEQFF	TGTGCCAGCAGTCGAACAGGGGATCTGCACAATGAGCAGTTCTTC	.	TRBJ2-1	TRBV7-2	TRBD1
CASSADIMRETQYF	TGTGCCAGTAGTGCTGATATCATGAGGGAGACCCAGTACTTC	.	TRBJ2-5	TRBV19	.
CASIPLGHKNIQYF	TGTGCCAGCATTCCATTGGGGCACAAAAACATTCAGTACTTC	once	TRBJ2-4	TRBV5-5	.
CASSLLGQGAPGNTIYF	TGCGCCAGCAGCCTCTTAGGACAGGGGGCGCCAGGAAACACCATATATTTT	.	TRBJ1-3	TRBV4-1	TRBD1
CASSPGLAGVADTQYF	TGCGCCAGCAGCCCGGGACTAGCGGGAGTTGCAGATACGCAGTATTTT	.	TRBJ2-3	TRBV5-1	TRBD2
CAISRENTEAFF	TGTGCCATCAGCAGGGAGAACACTGAAGCTTTCTTT	.	TRBJ1-1	TRBV10-3	.
CASSQTGYGYTF	TGTGCCAGCAGTCAAACAGGGTACGGCTACACCTTC	.	TRBJ1-2	TRBV28	.
CASSLWTGNQPQHF	TGTGCCAGCAGTTTATGGACAGGCAATCAGCCCCAGCATTTT	.	TRBJ1-5	TRBV28	.
CASSVRGRDGYEQYF	TGTGCCAGCTCAGTCAGGGGACGAGATGGCTACGAGCAGTACTTC	.	TRBJ2-7	TRBV18	.
CASSKDNNYGYTF	TGTGCCAGCAGTAAGGACAATAACTATGGCTACACCTTC	.	TRBJ1-2	TRBV2	.
CASSWERGGWETQYF	TGTGCCAGCAGTTGGGAGCGGGGGGGATGGGAGACCCAGTACTTC	.	TRBJ2-5	TRBV7-8	TRBD2
CASSEVARRSSYEQYF	TGTGCCAGCAGTGAAGTAGCGCGTAGGAGCTCCTACGAGCAGTACTTC	.	TRBJ2-7	TRBV6-1	.
CASSVGDRLNEKLFF	TGTGCCAGCAGCGTAGGGGACAGGTTAAATGAAAAACTGTTTTTT	.	TRBJ1-4	TRBV9	TRBD1
CASSVDRGAEAFF	TGTGCCAGCAGCGTAGACAGGGGCGCTGAAGCTTTCTTT	.	TRBJ1-1	TRBV7-3	TRBD1
CATSDFLDRDTDTQYF	TGTGCCACCAGTGATTTCTTGGACAGGGACACAGATACGCAGTATTTT	.	TRBJ2-3	TRBV24-1	TRBD1